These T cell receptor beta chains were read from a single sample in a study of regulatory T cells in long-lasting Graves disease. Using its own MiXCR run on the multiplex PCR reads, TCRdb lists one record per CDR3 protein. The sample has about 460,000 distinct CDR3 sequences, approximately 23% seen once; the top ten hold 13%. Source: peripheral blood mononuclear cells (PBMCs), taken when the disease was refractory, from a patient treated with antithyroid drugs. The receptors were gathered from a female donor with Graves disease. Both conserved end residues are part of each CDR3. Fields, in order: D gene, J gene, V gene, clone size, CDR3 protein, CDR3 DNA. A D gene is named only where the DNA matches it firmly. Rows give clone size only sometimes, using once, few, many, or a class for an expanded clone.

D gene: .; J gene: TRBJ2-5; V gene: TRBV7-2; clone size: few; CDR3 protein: CASSQDLALQETQYF; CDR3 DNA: TGCGCCAGCAGCCAAGATTTGGCCTTACAAGAGACCCAGTACTTC
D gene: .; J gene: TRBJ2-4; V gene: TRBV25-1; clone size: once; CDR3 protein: CASSGARADSIGSKNIQYF; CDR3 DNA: TGTGCCAGCAGTGGGGCCAGGGCGGACTCGATAGGCTCCAAAAACATTCAGTACTTC
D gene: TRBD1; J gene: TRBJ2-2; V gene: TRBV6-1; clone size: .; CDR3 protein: CASTRDREFSGELFF; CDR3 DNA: TGTGCCAGCACCCGGGACAGGGAATTTTCGGGGGAGCTGTTTTTT
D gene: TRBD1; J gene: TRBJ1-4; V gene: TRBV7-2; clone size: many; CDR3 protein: CASSGPGTATNEKLFF; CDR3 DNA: TGTGCCAGCAGCGGCCCTGGGACAGCAACTAATGAAAAACTGTTTTTT
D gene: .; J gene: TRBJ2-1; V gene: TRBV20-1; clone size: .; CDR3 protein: CSAPRGSPYEQFF; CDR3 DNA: TGCAGTGCTCCTCGGGGGAGTCCCTATGAGCAGTTCTTC
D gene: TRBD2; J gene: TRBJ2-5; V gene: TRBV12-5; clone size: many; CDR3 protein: CASARRYAAGHQETQYF; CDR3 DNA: TGTGCTAGTGCCCGTCGTTACGCAGCGGGGCATCAAGAGACCCAGTACTTC
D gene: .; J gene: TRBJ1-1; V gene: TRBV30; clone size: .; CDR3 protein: CAWSVLSGGTEAFF; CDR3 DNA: TGTGCCTGGAGTGTACTTTCGGGAGGAACTGAAGCTTTCTTT
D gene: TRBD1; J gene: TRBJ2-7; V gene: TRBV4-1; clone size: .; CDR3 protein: CASSNLQGVTHEQYF; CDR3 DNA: TGCGCCAGCAGCAACCTACAGGGGGTTACGCACGAGCAGTACTTC
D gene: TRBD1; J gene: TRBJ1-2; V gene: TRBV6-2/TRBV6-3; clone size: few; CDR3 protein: CASRGQGYGYTF; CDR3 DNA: TGTGCCAGCAGGGGACAGGGGTATGGCTACACCTTC
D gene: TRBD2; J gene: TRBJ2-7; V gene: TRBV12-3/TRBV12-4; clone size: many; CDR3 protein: CASSLTPSGRGEQYF; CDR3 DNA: TGTGCCAGCAGTTTAACCCCCAGCGGGAGAGGGGAGCAGTACTTC
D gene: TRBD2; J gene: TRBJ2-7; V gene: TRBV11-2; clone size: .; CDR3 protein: CASSRRGREPDEQYF; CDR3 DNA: TGTGCCAGCAGCCGCCGAGGGCGGGAGCCCGACGAGCAGTACTTC
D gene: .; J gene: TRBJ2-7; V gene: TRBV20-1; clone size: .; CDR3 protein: CSARGAKTGTLTYEQYF; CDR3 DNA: TGCAGTGCTAGAGGTGCCAAAACCGGGACACTCACCTACGAGCAGTACTTC
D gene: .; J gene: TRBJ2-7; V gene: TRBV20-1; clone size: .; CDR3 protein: CSAAELPSARSEQYF; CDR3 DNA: TGCAGTGCTGCCGAACTCCCTAGCGCCCGAAGCGAGCAGTACTTC
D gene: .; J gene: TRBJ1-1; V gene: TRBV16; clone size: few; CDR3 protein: CASSQPTGGWTEAFF; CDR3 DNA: TGTGCCAGCAGCCAGCCGACAGGCGGGTGGACTGAAGCTTTCTTT
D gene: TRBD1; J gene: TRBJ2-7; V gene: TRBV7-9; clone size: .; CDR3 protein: CASSRTTGTDYEQYF; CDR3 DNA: TGTGCCAGCAGCCGAACTACCGGGACAGACTACGAGCAGTACTTC
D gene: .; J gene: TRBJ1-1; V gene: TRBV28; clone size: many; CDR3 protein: CASSSPGERITEAFF; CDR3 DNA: TGTGCCAGCAGTTCCCCAGGGGAACGGATCACTGAAGCTTTCTTT
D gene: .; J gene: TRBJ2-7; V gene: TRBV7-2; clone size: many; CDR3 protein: CASSLNWGRYEQYF; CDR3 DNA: TGTGCCAGCAGCTTAAATTGGGGAAGGTACGAGCAGTACTTC
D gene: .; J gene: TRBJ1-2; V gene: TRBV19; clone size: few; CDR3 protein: CASTGIRSKRGYTF; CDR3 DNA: TGTGCCAGTACCGGTATCCGCTCCAAGCGGGGCTACACCTTC
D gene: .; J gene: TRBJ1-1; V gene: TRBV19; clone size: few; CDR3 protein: CASSIGRAQTEAFF; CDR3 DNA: TGTGCCAGTAGTATTGGACGGGCCCAAACTGAAGCTTTCTTT
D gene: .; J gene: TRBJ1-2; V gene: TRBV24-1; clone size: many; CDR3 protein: CATSDFHGYGYTF; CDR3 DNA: TGTGCCACCAGTGATTTTCACGGCTATGGCTACACCTTC
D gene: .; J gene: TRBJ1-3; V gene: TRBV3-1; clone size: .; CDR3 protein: CASSQPSSGNTIYF; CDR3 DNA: TGTGCCAGCAGCCAACCTTCCTCTGGAAACACCATATATTTT
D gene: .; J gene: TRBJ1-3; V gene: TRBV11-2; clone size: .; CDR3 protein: CASSLLLSSGNTIYF; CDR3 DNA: TGTGCCAGCAGCTTGCTACTATCCTCTGGAAACACCATATATTTT
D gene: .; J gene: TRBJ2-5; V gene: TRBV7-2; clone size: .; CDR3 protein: CASSSISDPQETQYF; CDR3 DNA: TGTGCCAGCAGCTCTATATCGGATCCTCAAGAGACCCAGTACTTC
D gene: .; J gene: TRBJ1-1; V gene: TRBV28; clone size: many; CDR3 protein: CASSPVRYTEAFF; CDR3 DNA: TGTGCCAGCAGCCCCGTAAGGTACACTGAAGCTTTCTTT
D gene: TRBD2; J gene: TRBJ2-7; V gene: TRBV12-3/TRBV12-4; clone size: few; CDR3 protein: CASSREVVEQYF; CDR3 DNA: TGTGCCAGCAGCCGGGAGGTGGTCGAGCAGTACTTC
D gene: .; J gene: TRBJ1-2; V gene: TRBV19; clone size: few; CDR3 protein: CASSTPNLNYGYTF; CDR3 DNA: TGTGCCAGTAGTACTCCCAACCTCAACTATGGCTACACCTTC
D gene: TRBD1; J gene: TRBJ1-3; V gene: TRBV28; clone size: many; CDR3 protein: CASSLMSGTGGNTIYF; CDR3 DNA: TGTGCCAGCAGTCTAATGTCCGGGACAGGGGGAAACACCATATATTTT
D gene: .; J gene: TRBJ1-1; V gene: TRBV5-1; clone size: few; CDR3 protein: CASSRRDHKAFF; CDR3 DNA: TGCGCCAGCAGCCGCCGGGACCATAAAGCTTTCTTT
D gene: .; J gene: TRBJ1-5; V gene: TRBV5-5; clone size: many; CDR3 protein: CASSLGTDYQPQHF; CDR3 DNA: TGTGCCAGCAGCCTCGGGACCGACTATCAGCCCCAGCATTTT
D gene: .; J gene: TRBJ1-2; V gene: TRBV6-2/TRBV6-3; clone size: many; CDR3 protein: CASSDPNYGYTF; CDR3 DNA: TGTGCCAGCAGCGATCCCAACTATGGCTACACCTTC
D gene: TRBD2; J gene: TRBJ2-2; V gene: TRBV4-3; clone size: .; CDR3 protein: CASSQGTSGGAGELFF; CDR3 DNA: TGCGCCAGCAGCCAAGGGACTAGCGGGGGGGCCGGGGAACTGTTTTTT
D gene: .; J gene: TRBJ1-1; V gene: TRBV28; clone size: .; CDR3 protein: CASIRTEYTEAFF; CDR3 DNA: TGTGCCAGCATCCGGACAGAGTACACTGAAGCTTTCTTT
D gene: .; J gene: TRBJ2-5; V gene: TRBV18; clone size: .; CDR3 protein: CASSPRGALQETQYF; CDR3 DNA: TGTGCCAGCTCACCAAGAGGGGCCCTTCAAGAGACCCAGTACTTC
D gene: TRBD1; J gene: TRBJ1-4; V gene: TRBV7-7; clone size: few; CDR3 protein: CASSHLGDRGHTNEKLFF; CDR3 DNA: TGTGCTAGCAGCCACTTGGGGGACAGGGGACACACTAATGAAAAACTGTTTTTT
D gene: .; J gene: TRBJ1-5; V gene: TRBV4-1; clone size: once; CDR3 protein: CASSQAGYQPQHF; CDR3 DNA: TGCGCCAGCAGCCAAGCGGGGTACCAGCCCCAGCATTTT
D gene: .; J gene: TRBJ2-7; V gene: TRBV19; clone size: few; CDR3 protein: CASSDDRTSYEQYF; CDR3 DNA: TGTGCCAGTAGTGACGACAGGACCTCCTACGAGCAGTACTTC
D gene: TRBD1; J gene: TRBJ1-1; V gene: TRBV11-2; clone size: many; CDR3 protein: CASSLGRRDREWTEAFF; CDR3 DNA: TGTGCCAGCAGCTTAGGGCGACGGGACAGGGAGTGGACTGAAGCTTTCTTT
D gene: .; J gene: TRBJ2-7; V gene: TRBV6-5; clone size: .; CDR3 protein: CASSYGTDSYEQYF; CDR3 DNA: TGTGCCAGCAGTTACGGGACGGACTCCTACGAGCAGTACTTC
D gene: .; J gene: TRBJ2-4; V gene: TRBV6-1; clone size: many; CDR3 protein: CASGRDFQYF; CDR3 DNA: TGTGCCAGCGGCCGGGACTTTCAGTACTTC
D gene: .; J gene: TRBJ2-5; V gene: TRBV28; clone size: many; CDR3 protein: CASRTLALRETQYF; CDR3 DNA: TGTGCCAGCAGGACACTAGCCCTCCGGGAGACCCAGTACTTC
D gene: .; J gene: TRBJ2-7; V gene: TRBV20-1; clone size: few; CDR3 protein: CSARGTPSYEQYF; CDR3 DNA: TGCAGTGCTAGAGGGACACCGTCCTACGAGCAGTACTTC
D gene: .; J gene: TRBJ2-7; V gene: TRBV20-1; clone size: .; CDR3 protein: CSARGPTYEQYF; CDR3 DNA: TGCAGTGCTAGAGGGCCAACCTACGAGCAGTACTTC
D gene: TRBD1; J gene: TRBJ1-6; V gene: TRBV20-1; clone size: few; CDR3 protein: CSARDPGQQILPGNSPLHF; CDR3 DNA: TGCAGTGCTAGGGACCCGGGACAGCAAATTTTACCGGGTAATTCACCCCTCCACTTT
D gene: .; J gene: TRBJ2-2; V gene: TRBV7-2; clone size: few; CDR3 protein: CASSLVSGAGGELFF; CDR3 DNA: TGTGCCAGCAGCCTCGTATCCGGGGCCGGCGGGGAGCTGTTTTTT
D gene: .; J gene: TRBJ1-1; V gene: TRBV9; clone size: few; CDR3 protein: CASSGLLRGMNTEAFF; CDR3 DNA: TGTGCCAGCAGCGGATTACTCAGGGGAATGAACACTGAAGCTTTCTTT
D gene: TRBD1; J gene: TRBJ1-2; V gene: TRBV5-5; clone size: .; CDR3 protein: CASSFRGQDYGYTF; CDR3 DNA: TGTGCCAGCAGCTTCAGGGGGCAGGACTATGGCTACACCTTC